This is a list of T cell receptor beta chains from one sample in a study of T cell repertoires in cytomegalovirus infection. TCRdb ran MiXCR on the reads and lists one entry per CDR3 protein. This sample has 55,000 to 70,000 distinct CDR3 sequences, with about 22% found just once. The antigens these receptors bind are not known. The specimen was PBMCs, sequenced either directly or after in vitro stimulation (not recorded which). Source of these receptors: a human donor in good health (CMV status not recorded). Some clones in this sample may be carry-over from other donors' samples. Both conserved end residues are trimmed from each CDR3. D genes are given only for firm matches.

TRBD2,TRBV20-1,TRBJ2-7,SARASGYEQY
TRBD2,TRBV7-3,TRBJ2-1,ASSPVGLAGSYNEQF
TRBD2,TRBV14,TRBJ2-1,ASSPLTSGEDNEQF
NA,TRBV6-2/TRBV6-3,TRBJ2-5,ASSYRRAAIQETQY
NA,TRBV12-3/TRBV12-4,TRBJ2-3,ASSFFRLASADTQY
TRBD1,TRBV5-1,TRBJ2-3,ASSRGQAVTDTQY
TRBD2,TRBV12-3/TRBV12-4,TRBJ2-1,ASSWAGAPNEQF
NA,TRBV7-2,TRBJ2-3,ASGTDSLSTDTQY
TRBD2,TRBV2,TRBJ2-1,ASSEVASGRNEQF
NA,TRBV2,TRBJ2-1,ASSEWGDSNNEQF
NA,TRBV5-1,TRBJ1-2,ASSLASRASFYGYT
NA,TRBV4-1,TRBJ2-7,ASSQQVTYEQY
NA,TRBV10-3,TRBJ1-2,AISESVLASNYGYT
NA,TRBV2,TRBJ1-3,ASSERDTIY
NA,TRBV6-5,TRBJ1-4,ASSFAENEKLF
NA,TRBV24-1,TRBJ2-2,ATSDLVPGELF
NA,TRBV7-6,TRBJ2-1,ASSSTGVGMDNEQF
NA,TRBV6-1,TRBJ1-1,ASSPITGPTEAF
NA,TRBV25-1,TRBJ1-5,ASSVTVSNQPQH
NA,TRBV15,TRBJ1-4,ATSGTRNEKLF
NA,TRBV7-2,TRBJ1-2,ASSLAEVAVFNYGYT
NA,TRBV18,TRBJ2-3,ASSPPGELTDTQY
TRBD1,TRBV5-1,TRBJ2-6,ASSVGGTGGSGANVLT
NA,TRBV15,TRBJ2-5,ATSRQYQETQY
TRBD2,TRBV28,TRBJ2-3,ASSFQVAGVGDTQY
NA,TRBV3-1,TRBJ1-1,ASSQAATGTEAF
NA,TRBV19,TRBJ2-1,ASRAAGRTYNEQF
NA,TRBV6-5,TRBJ1-2,ASSYSPGSGYT
NA,TRBV11-3,TRBJ1-2,ASSLHSNYGYT
NA,TRBV7-2,TRBJ2-7,ASSRLAGSYEQY
TRBD1,TRBV15,TRBJ1-5,ATSNGQENSNQPQH
NA,TRBV6-6,TRBJ2-1,ASSYSVGSYNEQF
NA,TRBV4-1,TRBJ1-1,ASSQGGGRWAF
NA,TRBV7-9,TRBJ1-6,ASSLSVDNSPLH
NA,TRBV7-4,TRBJ1-2,ASSPGPRGYT
NA,TRBV7-2,TRBJ2-1,ASSLAGPYNEQF
NA,TRBV10-3,TRBJ1-4,AIGGNEKLF